The 19 T cell receptor beta chains in this list originate from one sample, sequenced in a study of human CD8 memory T cell subsets. Libraries for TCR beta were constructed using UMI-labeled 5' RACE. TCRdb re-called the 5' RACE reads; every CDR3 protein appears as one record, without DNA. The ten top clones account for about 5.6%, within a sample of about 17,000 distinct CDR3 sequences. The specimen was CD8+ stem-like memory T cells (TSCM and TCM) sorted from PBMCs. Subset denoted: stem-like memory CD8 T cells (TSTEM), CCR7+ PD-1- TIGIT-. The receptors stem from a human donor in good health.

The chain employs TRBV4-2 and TRBJ2-4; absent DNA, TCRdb's TRBD1 call cannot be checked. This CDR3 comprises 17 residues. Germline loops: CDR1 LGHNA, CDR2 YNFKEQ. Here the CDR3 reads CASSQDAQGLNKNIQYF.

This sequence joins TRBV28 and TRBJ2-1; TCRdb gives TRBD2 as the D gene, but with no DNA this cannot be confirmed. Germline assignment: CDR1 MDHEN and CDR2 SYDVKM. The CDR3 has 15 amino acids. The CDR3 sequence: CASSLGTSGRYEQFF.

The genes are TRBV7-8 and TRBJ2-7; TCRdb returns TRBD1, unconfirmable since there is no DNA. Looked up from germline, CDR1 is SGHVS and CDR2 is FQNEAQ. CDR3 length: 17 amino acids. CDR3 sequence: CASSSLGGQISSYEQYF. The full variable domain, its missing parts supplied by reference TRBV7-8 and TRBJ2-7, is GAGVSQSPRYKVAKRGQDVALRCDPISGHVSLFWYQQALGQGPEFLTYFQNEAQLDKSGLPSDRFFAERPEGSVSTLKIQRTQQEDSAVYLCASSSLGGQISSYEQYFGPGTRLTVT.

The rearrangement uses TRBV7-9 and TRBJ2-5. This CDR3 contains 15 residues. Germline loops: CDR1 SEHNR, CDR2 FQNEAQ (reference sequence). CDR3 region: CASSLETSTQETQYF.

The genes are TRBV6-2 or TRBV6-3 and TRBJ2-3; TCRdb's assignment of TRBD2 cannot be checked, as there is no DNA. The length of the CDR3 is 19 residues. Germline CDR1 is MNHEY and CDR2 is SVGEGT. This CDR3 is CASSYSTGFERGSTDTQYF.

The chain joins TRBV19 to TRBJ2-2; TCRdb gives TRBD2 as the D gene, but with no DNA this cannot be confirmed. The CDR3 totals 13 residues. Germline CDR1 reads LNHDA; CDR2 reads SQIVND (reference sequence). CDR3 residues: CASEGPNTGELFF.

V is TRBV5-8 and J is TRBJ2-1. The CDR3 has 13 residues. Per germline, CDR1 SGHTS and CDR2 YDEGEE. The CDR3 reads CASSLVFYNEQFF.

The rearrangement joins TRBV6-6 to TRBJ1-5. CDR1 and CDR2 from the germline V gene are MNHNY and SVGAGI (reference sequence). The length of the CDR3 is 14 residues. CDR3 sequence: CASKMVGSNQPQHF.

The rearrangement uses TRBV6-1 and TRBJ2-1; lacking DNA, the TRBD1 call made by TCRdb goes unchecked. This CDR3 has 16 amino acids. The germline V gene has CDR1 MNHNS and CDR2 SASEGT. CDR3 loop: CASSEDLAGSYNEQFF.

The V gene is TRBV2, the J gene TRBJ2-7. The germline gives CDR1 SNHLY, CDR2 FYNNEI. The CDR3 is 12 amino acids. CDR3 sequence: CASRGSVYEQYF.

This chain connects TRBV3-1 to TRBJ2-7; no DNA is available, so the TRBD2 call from TCRdb remains unchecked. Germline CDR1 reads LGHDT; CDR2 reads YNNKEL (reference sequence). This CDR3 comprises 15 residues. The chain's CDR3 is CASSQEGLAGDEQYF.

The CDR3 sequence is CASSQERMMGTDTQYF. This chain joins TRBV4-3 and TRBJ2-3. Looked up from germline, CDR1 is LGHNA and CDR2 is YSLEER. This CDR3 contains 16 residues.

The rearrangement uses TRBV19 and TRBJ2-5. CDR1 LNHDA and CDR2 SQIVND come from the germline V gene (reference sequence). This CDR3 is built from 13 residues. The CDR3 loop is CASSNTAQETQYF.

The rearrangement links TRBV2 to TRBJ2-7; TCRdb lists TRBD2, though no DNA is available to test this call. The CDR3 extends over 15 amino acids. Germline CDR1 is SNHLY and CDR2 is FYNNEI. The CDR3 loop reads CASSEAGTASYEQYF.

This chain joins TRBV30 and TRBJ2-7. CDR3 length equals 12 residues. In germline, CDR1 is GTSNPN, CDR2 SVGIG (reference sequence). CDR3 region: CAWSLGVYEQYF.

CDR3 sequence: CASSLTANSPLHF. This chain uses TRBV28 with TRBJ1-6. Germline-derived CDR1 and CDR2 are MDHEN and SYDVKM. This CDR3 has 13 residues.

The rearrangement links TRBV3-1 to TRBJ2-7; checking the TCRdb D call of TRBD2 is not possible without DNA. In germline, CDR1 is LGHDT, CDR2 YNNKEL (reference sequence). The CDR3 totals 15 residues. The CDR3 here is CASSQDTSGYYEQYF.

The V gene is TRBV4-1, the J gene TRBJ1-1; TCRdb selects TRBD1, and the lack of DNA leaves this call unchecked. CDR1 is MGHRA and CDR2 is YSYEKL in the germline V gene. The CDR3 is made up of 15 amino acids. The CDR3 reads CASSFPGTGGTEAFF.

V is TRBV19 and J is TRBJ2-1. Looked up from germline, CDR1 is LNHDA and CDR2 is SQIVND (reference sequence). The CDR3 covers 13 residues. The CDR3 here is CASRTEGTREQFF.